These 10 T cell receptor beta chains were all obtained from the same sample, sequenced in a study of blood T cell repertoires in COVID-19. Profiled with immunoSEQ multiplex PCR; TCRdb holds only in-frame clones, not every one. The sample carries some 160,000 clones, around 75% recorded once. Sequenced sample: peripheral blood. Source of these receptors: a woman aged 80 or over with acute or convalescent COVID-19.

This clone was observed a few times. In nucleotides, the CDR3 is TGTGCCAGCTCACCTATTGACAGGGGAGGCCAGCCCCAGCATTTT. This gives the protein CASSPIDRGGQPQHF. The chain employs TRBV18 and TRBJ1-5; TRBD1 matches 8 bases. The germline V gene encodes CDR1 KGHSH and CDR2 LQKENI. The CDR3 is made up of 15 amino acids. J was trimmed by 7 bases and V by 3 bases; bases with no gene match: 8.

The chain joins TRBV11-2 to TRBJ1-6; D not resolved. Trimming cost V 4 bases and J 13 bases, with 17 bases left between them. Germline CDR1 and CDR2: SGHAT and FQNNGV. The CDR3 spans 14 residues. The CDR3 region is CASSSLRAGSPLHF. CDR3 nucleotide sequence: TGTGCCAGCAGCTCCCTGAGAGCTGGTTCCCCCCTCCACTTT. The entire variable domain, with the rest obtained from reference TRBV11-2 and TRBJ1-6, is as follows: EAGVAQSPRYKIIEKRQSVAFWCNPISGHATLYWYQQILGQGPKLLIQFQNNGVVDDSQLPKDRFSAERLKGVDSTLKIQPAKLEDSAVYLCASSSLRAGSPLHFGNGTRLTVT.

The chain links TRBV19 to TRBJ2-5, with TRBD2 matching 11 bases. The junction had 6 bases not matched to a gene; V was cut back by 7 bases and J by 2 bases. Germline loops: CDR1 LNHDA, CDR2 SQIVND (reference sequence). The CDR3 loop spans 15 amino acids. CDR3 residues: CASKRLAGSQETQYF. As DNA, the CDR3 is TGTGCCAGTAAGAGACTAGCGGGATCTCAAGAGACCCAGTACTTC.

This clone was detected a few times. The V gene is TRBV12-3 or TRBV12-4, the J gene TRBJ1-5, with D possibly TRBD1 on 5 matching bases. The ends were cut back, 4 bases at V and 7 bases at J, with 11 bases in the middle. CDR3 length equals 13 residues. The CDR3: CASSSGDPQPQHF. The CDR3 coding sequence is TGTGCCAGCAGTTCGGGGGACCCCCAGCCCCAGCATTTT.

The J gene is TRBJ1-5, the V gene TRBV5-3; TRBD1 is a possible D gene (5 bases). TRBV5-3 belongs to the ORF category, with a function that is uncertain. The CDR3 spans 14 residues. V lost 0 bases and J 2 bases, leaving 6 bases between the germline ends. DNA of the CDR3: TGTGCCAGAAGCTTGGGCAGGGGCAATCAGCCCCAGCATTTT. Translation: CARSLGRGNQPQHF.

This rearrangement joins TRBV6-6 to TRBJ2-1, with TRBD2 identical over 12 bases. Trimming cost V 4 bases and J 6 bases; bases outside gene matches: 4. This CDR3 spans 15 amino acids. The V gene's germline CDR1 is MNHNY and CDR2 SVGAGI (reference sequence). CDR3 nucleotides: TGTGCCAGCAGTTCTCCTAGCGGGAGGGTCAATGAGCAGTTCTTC. Its translation is CASSSPSGRVNEQFF.

The genes are TRBV5-4 and TRBJ2-7; TRBD2 agrees at 12 bases. This CDR3 comprises 18 residues. Trimming at V came to 0 bases and at J to 1 base, leaving 8 bases not matched to a gene. CDR1 is SGHNT and CDR2 is YYREEE in the germline V gene (reference sequence). CDR3 residues: CASSLAGGLAGFSYEQYF. For the CDR3, the DNA is TGTGCCAGCAGCTTGGCCGGAGGACTAGCGGGATTTTCCTACGAGCAGTACTTC.

This clone appeared a single time. This chain joins TRBV6-5 and TRBJ1-2, with 10 bases matching TRBD1. Germline CDR1 reads MNHEY; CDR2 reads SVGAGI. V was pared by 2 bases and J by 8 bases, with 5 bases of the junction left unmatched. This CDR3 is built from 14 residues. Written as DNA, the CDR3 is TGTGCCAGCAGTTACCGGACAGGGGGATGGGGCTACACCTTC. Protein: CASSYRTGGWGYTF.

The chain links TRBV18 to TRBJ1-1; D might be TRBD1 (6 bases). The length of the CDR3 is 13 residues. The germline V and J ends were trimmed by 8 bases and 1 base, with 11 bases remaining between them. In germline, CDR1 is KGHSH, CDR2 LQKENI. Here the CDR3 DNA reads TGTGCCAGCCTACAGGGCCCGAACACTGAAGCTTTCTTT. Translation gives CASLQGPNTEAFF. The full variable domain, completed using reference TRBV18 and TRBJ1-1, is NAGVMQNPRHLVRRRGQEARLRCSPMKGHSHVYWYRQLPEEGLKFMVYLQKENIIDESGMPKERFSAEFPKEGPSILRIQQVVRGDSAAYFCASLQGPNTEAFFGQGTRLTVV.

J is TRBJ2-1 and V is TRBV10-1; TRBD1 aligns across 9 bases. This CDR3 is built from 15 residues. Unmatched junction bases numbered 6, after V lost 3 bases and J lost 6 bases. Per germline, CDR1 WNHNN and CDR2 SYGVQD (reference sequence). CDR3 protein: CASSEQGQGLNEQFF. The CDR3 bases are TGCGCCAGCAGTGAACAAGGACAGGGGCTCAATGAGCAGTTCTTC.